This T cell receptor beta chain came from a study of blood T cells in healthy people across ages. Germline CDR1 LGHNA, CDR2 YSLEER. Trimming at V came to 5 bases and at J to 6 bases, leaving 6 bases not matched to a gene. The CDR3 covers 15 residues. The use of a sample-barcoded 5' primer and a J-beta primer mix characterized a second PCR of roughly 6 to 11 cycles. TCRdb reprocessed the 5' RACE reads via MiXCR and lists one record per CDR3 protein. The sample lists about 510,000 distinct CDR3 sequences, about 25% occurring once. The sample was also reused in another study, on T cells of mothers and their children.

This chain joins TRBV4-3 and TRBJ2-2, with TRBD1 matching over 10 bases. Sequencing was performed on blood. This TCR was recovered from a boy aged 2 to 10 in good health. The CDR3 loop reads CASSSGTGDAGELFF. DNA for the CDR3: TGCGCCAGCAGCTCCGGGACAGGGGACGCCGGGGAGCTGTTTTTT.